This TCR beta chain was sequenced during a study of CD8 T cells in ankylosing spondylitis. There are many counts of this clonotype. Its antigen is unidentified. The trim removed 2 bases at V and 3 bases at J, leaving 1 base unmatched. Germline loops: CDR1 SGHTA, CDR2 FQGNSA. This CDR3 is built from 14 residues. Study-level findings and limits: There was a TCR beta motif, made of several highly homologous variants, that appeared characteristic of ankylosing spondylitis blood. Reports say disease-linked clones showed up significantly more in matched ankylosing spondylitis synovial fluid. Reactive arthritis synovial fluid and blood were previously reported to contain some motif variants.

The TCR beta libraries were generated through quantitative 5'-RACE incorporating molecular barcodes. TCRdb reprocessed the 5' RACE reads via MiXCR and lists one record per CDR3 protein. The sample lists more than 35,000 distinct CDR3 sequences; about 6.3% were seen once. The material sequenced was blood, either unsorted or a sorted T cell fraction (not recorded which). The chain has TRBV7-2 and TRBJ2-1; 7 bases are shared with TRBD2. This receptor was identified in a male donor with ankylosing spondylitis or in good health (not recorded which). CDR3 DNA: TGTGCCAGCAGCTTACTAGCGGTCTACAATGAGCAGTTCTTC. Translation: CASSLLAVYNEQFF.